This T cell receptor (beta chain) was sequenced during a study of T cell changes during pregnancy in multiple sclerosis. This clone was seen only once. V was clipped by 2 bases and J by 8 bases; unmatched bases: 6. This CDR3 is built from 15 residues. From germline, CDR1 is SGHTS and CDR2 YDEGEE. TCRdb keeps only in-frame clones here, not all; method: immunoSEQ multiplex PCR. This sample carries fewer than 95,000 clones, 85% to 95% of them seen once, and the ten largest clones take roughly 4.5%. The TCR was taken from a female donor with multiple sclerosis, enrolled in a pregnancy study. The starting material was peripheral blood, obtained in the first trimester of pregnancy. V is TRBV5-8 and J is TRBJ2-1, with 11 bases lining up with TRBD1. CDR3 bases: TGTGCCAGCAGCTTACCGGGACAGGGGGTCGATGAGCAGTTCTTC. Protein product: CASSLPGQGVDEQFF. The full variable domain, completed using reference TRBV5-8 and TRBJ2-1, is EAGVTQSPTHLIKTRGQQATLRCSPISGHTSVYWYQQALGLGLQFLLWYDEGEERNRGNFPPRFSGRQFPNYSSELNVNALELEDSALYLCASSLPGQGVDEQFFGPGTRLTVL.